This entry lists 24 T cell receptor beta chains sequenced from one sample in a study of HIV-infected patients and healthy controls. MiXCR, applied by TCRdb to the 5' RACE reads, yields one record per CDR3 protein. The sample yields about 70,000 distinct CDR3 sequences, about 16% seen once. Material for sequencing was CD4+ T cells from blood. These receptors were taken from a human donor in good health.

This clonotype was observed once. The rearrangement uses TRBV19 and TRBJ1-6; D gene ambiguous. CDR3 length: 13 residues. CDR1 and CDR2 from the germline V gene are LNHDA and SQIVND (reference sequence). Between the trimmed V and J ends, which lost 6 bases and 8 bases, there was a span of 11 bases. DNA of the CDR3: TGTGCCAGTAGGCGGCAGCTGTATTCACCCCTCCACTTT. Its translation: CASRRQLYSPLHF.

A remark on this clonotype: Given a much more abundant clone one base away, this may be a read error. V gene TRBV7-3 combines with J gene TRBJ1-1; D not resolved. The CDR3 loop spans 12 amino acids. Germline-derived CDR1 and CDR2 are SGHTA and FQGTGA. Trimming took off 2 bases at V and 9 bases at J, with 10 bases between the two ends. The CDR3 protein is CASSLVGGKAFF. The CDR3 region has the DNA TGTGCCAGCAGCTTAGTCGGTGGTAAAGCTTTCTTT.

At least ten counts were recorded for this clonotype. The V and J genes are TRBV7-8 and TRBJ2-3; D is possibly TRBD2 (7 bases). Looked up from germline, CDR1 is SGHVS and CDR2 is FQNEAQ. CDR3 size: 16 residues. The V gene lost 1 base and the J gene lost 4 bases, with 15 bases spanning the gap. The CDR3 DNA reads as TGTGCCAGCAGCTTAGTTGTGGGGGGGGGCGCAGATACGCAGTATTTT. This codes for CASSLVVGGGADTQYF.

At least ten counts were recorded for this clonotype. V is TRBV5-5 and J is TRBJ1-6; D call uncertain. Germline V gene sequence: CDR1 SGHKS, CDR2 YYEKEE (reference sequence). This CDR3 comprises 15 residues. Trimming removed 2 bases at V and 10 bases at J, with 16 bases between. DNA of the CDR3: TGTGCCAGCAGCTTATCAGGCCCCATTACATCACCCCTCCACTTT. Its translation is CASSLSGPITSPLHF.

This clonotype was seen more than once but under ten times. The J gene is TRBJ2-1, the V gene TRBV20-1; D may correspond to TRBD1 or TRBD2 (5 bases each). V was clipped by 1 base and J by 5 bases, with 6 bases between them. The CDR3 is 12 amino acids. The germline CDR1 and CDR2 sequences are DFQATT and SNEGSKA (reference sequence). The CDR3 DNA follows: TGCAGTGCTAGAGTGGGGGACAATGAGCAGTTCTTC. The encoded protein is CSARVGDNEQFF.

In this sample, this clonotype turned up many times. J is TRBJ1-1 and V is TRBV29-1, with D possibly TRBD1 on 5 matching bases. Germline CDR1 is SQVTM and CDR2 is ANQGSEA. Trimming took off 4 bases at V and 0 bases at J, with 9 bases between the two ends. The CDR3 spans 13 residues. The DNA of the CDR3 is TGCAGCGTTGTTCAGGGACTGAACACTGAAGCTTTCTTT. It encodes CSVVQGLNTEAFF.

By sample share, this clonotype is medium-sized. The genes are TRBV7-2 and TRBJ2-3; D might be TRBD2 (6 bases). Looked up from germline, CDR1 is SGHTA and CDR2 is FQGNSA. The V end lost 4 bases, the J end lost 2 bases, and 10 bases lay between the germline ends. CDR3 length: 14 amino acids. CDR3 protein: CASSSTSTTDTQYF. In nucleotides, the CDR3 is TGTGCCAGCAGCTCGACTAGTACCACAGATACGCAGTATTTT.

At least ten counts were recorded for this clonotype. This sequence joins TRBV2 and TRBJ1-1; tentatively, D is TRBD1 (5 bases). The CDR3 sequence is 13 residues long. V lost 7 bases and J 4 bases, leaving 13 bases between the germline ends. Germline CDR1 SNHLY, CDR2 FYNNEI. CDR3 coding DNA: TGTGCCAGCATTTTCCGACAGTTCACTGAAGCTTTCTTT. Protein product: CASIFRQFTEAFF.

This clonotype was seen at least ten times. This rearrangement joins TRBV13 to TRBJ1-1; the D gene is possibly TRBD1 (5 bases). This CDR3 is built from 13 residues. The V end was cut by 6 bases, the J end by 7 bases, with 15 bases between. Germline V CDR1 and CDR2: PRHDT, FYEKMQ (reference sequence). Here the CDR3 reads CASRLPGSREAFF. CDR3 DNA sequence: TGTGCCAGCAGACTCCCAGGGTCCCGTGAAGCTTTCTTT.

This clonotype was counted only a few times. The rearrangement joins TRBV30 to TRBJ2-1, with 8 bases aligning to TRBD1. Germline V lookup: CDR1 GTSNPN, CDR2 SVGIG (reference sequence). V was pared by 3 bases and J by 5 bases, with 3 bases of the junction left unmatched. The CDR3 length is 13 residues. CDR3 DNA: TGTGCCTGGAGCAGGGGGCTCGACAATGAGCAGTTCTTC. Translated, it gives CAWSRGLDNEQFF.

The CDR3 nucleotides are TGTGCCAGCAGCTTAAAAGGAACAGATGGCGAGCAGTACTTC. Protein sequence: CASSLKGTDGEQYF. The chain combines TRBV3-1 with TRBJ2-7, with unresolved D. This CDR3 is built from 14 residues. The germline gives CDR1 LGHDT, CDR2 YNNKEL (reference sequence). V lost 5 bases and J lost 6, with 17 bases in between.

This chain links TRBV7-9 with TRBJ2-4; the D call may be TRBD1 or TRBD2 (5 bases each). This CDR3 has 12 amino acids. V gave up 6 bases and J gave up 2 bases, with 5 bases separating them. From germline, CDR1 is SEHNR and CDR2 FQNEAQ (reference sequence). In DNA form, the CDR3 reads TGTGCCAGCAGGGGACCCAAAAACATTCAGTACTTC. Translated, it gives CASRGPKNIQYF.

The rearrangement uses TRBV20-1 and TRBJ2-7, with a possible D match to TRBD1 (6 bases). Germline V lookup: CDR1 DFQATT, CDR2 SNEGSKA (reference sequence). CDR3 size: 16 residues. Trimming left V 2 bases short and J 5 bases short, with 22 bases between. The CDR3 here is CSARTTAPGHKDEQYF. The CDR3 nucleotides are TGCAGTGCTAGAACTACCGCCCCGGGACACAAAGACGAGCAGTACTTC.

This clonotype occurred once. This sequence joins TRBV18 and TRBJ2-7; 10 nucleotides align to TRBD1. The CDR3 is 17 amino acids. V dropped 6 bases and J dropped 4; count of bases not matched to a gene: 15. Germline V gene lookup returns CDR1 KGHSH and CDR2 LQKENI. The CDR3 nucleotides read TGTGCCAGCTCCCAGGTCTGGGGACAGGGGATCTCTTACGAGCAGTACTTC. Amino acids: CASSQVWGQGISYEQYF.

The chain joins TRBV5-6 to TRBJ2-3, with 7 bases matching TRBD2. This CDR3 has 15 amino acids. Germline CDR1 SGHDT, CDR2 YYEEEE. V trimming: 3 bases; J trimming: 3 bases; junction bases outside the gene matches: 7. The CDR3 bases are TGTGCCAGCAGCTCTGGGGAGGGGAGGACAGATACGCAGTATTTT. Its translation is CASSSGEGRTDTQYF.

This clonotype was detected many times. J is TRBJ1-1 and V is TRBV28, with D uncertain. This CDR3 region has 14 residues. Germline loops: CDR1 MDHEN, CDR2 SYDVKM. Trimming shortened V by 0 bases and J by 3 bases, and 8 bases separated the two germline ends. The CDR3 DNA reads TGTGCCAGCAGTTTATGGCCCCTTCACACTGAAGCTTTCTTT. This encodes CASSLWPLHTEAFF.

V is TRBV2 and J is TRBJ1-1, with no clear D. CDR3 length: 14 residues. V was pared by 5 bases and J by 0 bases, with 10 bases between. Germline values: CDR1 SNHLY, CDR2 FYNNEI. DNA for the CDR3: TGTGCCAGCAGTAAGGAGGGTATGAACACTGAAGCTTTCTTT. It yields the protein CASSKEGMNTEAFF.

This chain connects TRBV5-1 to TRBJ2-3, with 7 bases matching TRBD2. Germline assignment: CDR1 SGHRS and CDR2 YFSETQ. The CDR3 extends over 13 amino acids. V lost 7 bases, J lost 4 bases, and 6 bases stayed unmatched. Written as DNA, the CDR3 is TGCGCCAGCGCCCGGCGGGAGTCAGATACGCAGTATTTT. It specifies CASARRESDTQYF. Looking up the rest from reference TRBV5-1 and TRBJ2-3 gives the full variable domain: KAGVTQTPRYLIKTRGQQVTLSCSPISGHRSVSWYQQTPGQGLQFLFEYFSETQRNKGNFPGRFSGRQFSNSRSEMNVSTLELGDSALYLCASARRESDTQYFGPGTRLTVL.

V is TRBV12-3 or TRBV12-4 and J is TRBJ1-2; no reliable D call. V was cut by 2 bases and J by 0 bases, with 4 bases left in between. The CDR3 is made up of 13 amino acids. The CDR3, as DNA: TGTGCCAGCAGTTTATGGCCTAACTATGGCTACACCTTC. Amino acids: CASSLWPNYGYTF.

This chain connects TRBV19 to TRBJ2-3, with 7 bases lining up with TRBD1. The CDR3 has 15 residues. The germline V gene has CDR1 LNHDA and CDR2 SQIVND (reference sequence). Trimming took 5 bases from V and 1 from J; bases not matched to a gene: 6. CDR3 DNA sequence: TGTGCCAGTAGTCGCAGGGGGACCCGCACAGATACGCAGTATTTT. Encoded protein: CASSRRGTRTDTQYF.

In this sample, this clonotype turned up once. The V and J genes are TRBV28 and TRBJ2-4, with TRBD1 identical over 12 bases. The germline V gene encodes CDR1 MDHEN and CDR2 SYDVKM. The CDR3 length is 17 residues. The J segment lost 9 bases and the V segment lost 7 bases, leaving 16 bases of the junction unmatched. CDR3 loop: CASILGQGARRSGIQYF. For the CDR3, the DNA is TGTGCCAGCATTCTGGGACAGGGGGCGCGGAGGTCGGGCATTCAGTACTTC.

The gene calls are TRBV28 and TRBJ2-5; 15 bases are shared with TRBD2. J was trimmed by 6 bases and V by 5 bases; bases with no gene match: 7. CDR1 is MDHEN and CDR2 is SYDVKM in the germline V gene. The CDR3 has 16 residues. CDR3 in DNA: TGTGCCAGCAGTCTCCCCGGACTAGCGGGGGGGAAGACCCAGTACTTC. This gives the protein CASSLPGLAGGKTQYF.

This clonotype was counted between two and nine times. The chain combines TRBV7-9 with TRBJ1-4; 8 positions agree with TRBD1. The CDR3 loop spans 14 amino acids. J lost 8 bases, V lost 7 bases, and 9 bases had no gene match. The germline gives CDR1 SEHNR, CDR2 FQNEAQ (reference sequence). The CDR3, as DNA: TGTGCCAGCACCGTTGGACAGGGTTCCGAAAAACTGTTTTTT. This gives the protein CASTVGQGSEKLFF.

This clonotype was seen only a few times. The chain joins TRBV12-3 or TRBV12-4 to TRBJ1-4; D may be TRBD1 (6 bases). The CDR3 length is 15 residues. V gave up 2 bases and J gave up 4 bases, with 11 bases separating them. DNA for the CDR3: TGTGCCAGCAGTTTACTCCAGGGGATTAATGAAAAACTGTTTTTT. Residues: CASSLLQGINEKLFF.